This entry lists 13 T cell receptor beta chains sequenced from one sample in a study of T cells expressing NK-cell markers. With the 5' RACE reads reprocessed, TCRdb shows one record per CDR3 protein and no DNA. Its clone listing holds approximately 550,000 distinct CDR3 sequences. Sequencing was carried out using blood T cells: a sorted CD56 or NKG2C T cell subset, CD4+ or CD8+ T cells, or bulk PBMC T cells (not recorded which). The receptors derive from a young man in good health.

The genes are TRBV24-1 and TRBJ2-1; TCRdb designates TRBD1, a call that cannot be tested without DNA. CDR1 is KGHDR, CDR2 SFDVKD, per germline. This CDR3 spans 11 amino acids. CDR3 region: CATGQGNEQFF.

The rearrangement uses TRBV7-7 and TRBJ2-5; TCRdb lists TRBD2, though no DNA is available to test this call. This CDR3 has 15 amino acids. Germline lookup yields CDR1 SSHAT and CDR2 FNYEAQ (reference sequence). CDR3 region: CASSPPRGNGETQYF.

The V and J genes are TRBV12-3 or TRBV12-4 and TRBJ2-2; TCRdb outputs TRBD2, but without DNA this stays unchecked. This CDR3 has 16 residues. The CDR3 sequence: CASSLAGTIRTGELFF.

This chain joins TRBV10-3 and TRBJ2-7; the D gene TCRdb calls, TRBD1, cannot be checked with no DNA. This CDR3 has 12 amino acids. Germline V gene data show CDR1 as ENHRY and CDR2 as SYGVKD. CDR3 amino acids: CAISGTGDKQYF.

This chain links TRBV5-6 with TRBJ1-2; the TCRdb D gene call, TRBD1, has no DNA to confirm it. This CDR3 region has 14 residues. Germline V CDR1 and CDR2: SGHDT, YYEEEE. The CDR3: CASSPPTGIYGYTF. Variable domain in full (rest from reference TRBV5-6 and TRBJ1-2): DAGVTQSPTHLIKTRGQQVTLRCSPKSGHDTVSWYQQALGQGPQFIFQYYEEEERQRGNFPDRFSGHQFPNYSSELNVNALLLGDSALYLCASSPPTGIYGYTFGSGTRLTVV.

This chain uses TRBV20-1 with TRBJ1-2. CDR1 is DFQATT and CDR2 is SNEGSKA in the germline V gene (reference sequence). The CDR3 is 13 residues long. CDR3 sequence reads: CSARDLLGGGYTF.

V usage is TRBV14 and J usage is TRBJ1-4; the TRBD1 assignment by TCRdb is unverifiable without DNA. The germline V gene encodes CDR1 SGHDN and CDR2 FVKESK. The CDR3 totals 13 residues. The CDR3 sequence is CASRRQGGEKLFF.

The chain combines TRBV27 with TRBJ2-3. This CDR3 comprises 14 residues. Germline V gene sequence: CDR1 MNHEY, CDR2 SMNVEV (reference sequence). Here the CDR3 reads CASSLLASTDTQYF.

The genes are TRBV5-1 and TRBJ2-7; with no DNA, the TCRdb D assignment of TRBD1 cannot be verified. CDR3 length: 14 amino acids. Germline V CDR1 and CDR2: SGHRS, YFSETQ. The CDR3 region is CASSFRQGHYEQYF.

The chain carries TRBV28 and TRBJ2-7; there is no DNA to check the TCRdb D call of TRBD2. The CDR3 loop spans 15 amino acids. Germline V lookup: CDR1 MDHEN, CDR2 SYDVKM. CDR3 in amino acids: CASILRTSGTREQYF.

V and J are TRBV14 and TRBJ2-1; TCRdb names TRBD1, which stays unverified in the absence of DNA. CDR1 is SGHDN, CDR2 FVKESK, per germline. CDR3 length equals 12 residues. CDR3 residues: CASSQGGTAKFF.

This chain links TRBV5-1 with TRBJ2-2; TCRdb's D call, TRBD1, is unchecked because there is no DNA. This CDR3 spans 16 amino acids. CDR1 and CDR2 (germline): SGHRS, YFSETQ. CDR3 sequence: CASSLRRQDGAGELFF.

This chain links TRBV5-5 with TRBJ1-2; TCRdb selects TRBD1, and the lack of DNA leaves this call unchecked. The CDR3 runs to 14 residues. In germline, CDR1 is SGHKS, CDR2 YYEKEE (reference sequence). The CDR3 loop is CASSQQGGDYGYTF.